Below are 27 T cell receptor beta chains sequenced from a single sample in a study of OX40 agonist ivuxolimab in advanced cancers. Method: immunoSEQ multiplex PCR; TCRdb's copy keeps in-frame clones and lacks some. The sample comprises approximately 69,000 clones, around 94% of which are singletons, and approximately 15% rests with the top ten. The sequencing here drew on CD4+ or CD8+ T cells sorted from blood, taken in a trial of the OX40 agonist ivuxolimab. All receptors derive from an adult with an advanced solid tumor such as melanoma, head and neck, liver or kidney cancer.

J is TRBJ1-4 and V is TRBV4-1; 11 nucleotides line up with TRBD1. Trimming at V came to 3 bases and at J to 8 bases, leaving 8 bases not matched to a gene. In germline, CDR1 is MGHRA, CDR2 YSYEKL. There are 16 residues in the CDR3. For the CDR3, the DNA is TGCGCCAGCAGCCACATCCGGGACAGGGGGAAGGAAAAACTGTTTTTT. It codes for CASSHIRDRGKEKLFF.

The V and J genes are TRBV6-5 and TRBJ1-1; D uncertain. The germline V gene encodes CDR1 MNHEY and CDR2 SVGAGI. The length of the CDR3 is 15 residues. Trimming took 5 bases from V and 1 from J, leaving 14 bases between them. CDR3 nucleotides: TGTGCCAGCAGTGCCCGGAACCGGGGGAACACTGAAGCTTTCTTT. Translation gives CASSARNRGNTEAFF.

This chain connects TRBV27 to TRBJ2-7; D unresolved. Germline CDR1 MNHEY, CDR2 SMNVEV (reference sequence). Trimming removed 6 bases from V and 7 bases from J, with 10 bases in between. The CDR3 has 11 residues. CDR3 sequence: CASSSPSEQYF. The CDR3 region has the DNA TGTGCCAGCAGCTCCCCGTCGGAGCAGTACTTC.

About this clone: Compared with germline, one end of the junction differs, possibly owing to a read error. The gene calls are TRBV7-7 and TRBJ2-2, with 10 bases matching TRBD2. The germline gives CDR1 SSHAT, CDR2 FNYEAQ (reference sequence). The CDR3 contains 16 residues. CDR3 amino acids: CASSSGLAGVTGELFF. CDR3 nucleotides: TGTGCTAGCAGTTCGGGGCTAGCGGGAGTCACCGGGGAGCTGTTTTTT.

This rearrangement joins TRBV6-5 to TRBJ2-1; D is unresolved. The CDR3 runs to 14 residues. Deletions cut 2 bases from V and 0 bases from J, with 5 bases between. The V gene's germline CDR1 is MNHEY and CDR2 SVGAGI. CDR3 coding DNA: TGTGCCAGCAGTTACCGGAGCTCCTACAATGAGCAGTTCTTC. This translates into CASSYRSSYNEQFF.

This clone was observed a single time. The V gene is TRBV27, the J gene TRBJ1-3, with D perhaps matching TRBD1 (5 bases). Trimming removed 6 bases from V and 0 bases from J, with 9 bases in between. This CDR3 is built from 14 residues. Germline assignment: CDR1 MNHEY and CDR2 SMNVEV (reference sequence). CDR3 in DNA: TGTGCCAGCAGCCAGGGTTCCTCTGGAAACACCATATATTTT. It is translated as CASSQGSSGNTIYF.

The CDR3 DNA follows: TGCGCCAGCAGCTTGGCAGGGACAGCCTACCACGAGCAGTACTTC. Its protein product is CASSLAGTAYHEQYF. The V call is TRBV5-1, the J call TRBJ2-7; the match to TRBD1 covers 7 bases. The CDR3 is made up of 15 amino acids. V was pared by 0 bases and J by 5 bases, with 8 bases of the junction left unmatched. CDR1 SGHRS and CDR2 YFSETQ come from the germline V gene.

This clone was seen just once. This sequence joins TRBV9 and TRBJ2-1; 8 bases line up with TRBD2. This CDR3 comprises 16 residues. V trimming: 4 bases; J trimming: 5 bases; junction bases outside the gene matches: 11. CDR1 SGDLS and CDR2 YYNGEE come from the germline V gene. CDR3 in amino acids: CASSFLSGGFDNEQFF. The CDR3, as DNA: TGTGCCAGCAGCTTCCTCAGCGGGGGTTTCGACAATGAGCAGTTCTTC.

V is TRBV27 and J is TRBJ1-1; the D is unclear. V was pared by 4 bases and J by 6 bases, with 12 bases between. This CDR3 region has 13 residues. Per germline, CDR1 MNHEY and CDR2 SMNVEV (reference sequence). The CDR3 DNA follows: TGTGCCAGCAGTTCCGAAGGGTGGGCTGAAGCTTTCTTT. This encodes CASSSEGWAEAFF.

The chain's CDR3 is CASSTGPPGLVSYEQYF. The DNA for the CDR3 is TGTGCCAGTAGTACGGGGCCGCCGGGACTAGTCTCCTACGAGCAGTACTTC. The rearrangement uses TRBV19 and TRBJ2-7, with 8 bases identical to TRBD2. CDR3 length equals 17 residues. In germline, CDR1 is LNHDA, CDR2 SQIVND (reference sequence). The V and J ends lost 4 bases and 0 bases, in that order; junction bases with no gene match: 11.

Only one count was recorded for this clone. V is TRBV6-5 and J is TRBJ1-1; no definite D call. The CDR3 has 12 amino acids. The V end lost 2 bases, the J end lost 3 bases, and 4 bases lay between the germline ends. Germline V lookup: CDR1 MNHEY, CDR2 SVGAGI. The CDR3 here is CASSYGDTEAFF. DNA of the CDR3: TGTGCCAGCAGTTACGGGGACACTGAAGCTTTCTTT.

The chain carries TRBV19 and TRBJ1-5; TRBD1 aligns across 9 bases. Germline CDR1 reads LNHDA; CDR2 reads SQIVND (reference sequence). The CDR3 is 15 residues long. Unmatched junction bases numbered 3, after V lost 0 bases and J lost 6 bases. The CDR3 protein is CASSIDLTGGQPQHF. CDR3 nucleotides: TGTGCCAGTAGTATAGACCTGACAGGGGGTCAGCCCCAGCATTTT.

The V call is TRBV6-5, the J call TRBJ2-7; TRBD1 matches 7 bases. Germline CDR1 and CDR2: MNHEY and SVGAGI. V lost 6 bases and J lost 3; bases outside the gene matches: 5. This CDR3 is built from 13 residues. The CDR3 region is CASRSTGYYEQYF. The CDR3 coding sequence is TGTGCCAGCAGATCGACAGGGTACTACGAGCAGTACTTC.

The rearrangement joins TRBV10-2 to TRBJ1-2, with unresolved D. Germline-derived CDR1 and CDR2 are WSHSY and SAAADI. This CDR3 is built from 15 residues. Trimming left V 4 bases short and J 3 bases short, with 15 bases between. The CDR3 DNA reads TGCGCCAGCAGTGGGCCTAATACGGTTCACTATGGCTACACCTTC. This translates into CASSGPNTVHYGYTF.

This sequence joins TRBV2 and TRBJ2-7, with 9 bases aligning to TRBD2. Trimming at V came to 4 bases and at J to 1 base, leaving 5 bases not matched to a gene. From germline, CDR1 is SNHLY and CDR2 FYNNEI. This CDR3 has 15 residues. Here the CDR3 reads CASSVLAGDSYEQYF. CDR3 in DNA: TGTGCCAGCAGTGTTTTAGCGGGGGATTCCTACGAGCAGTACTTC.

The CDR3 nucleotides read TGTGCCACCTGCACGGAGCGGGGAGATACGCAGTATTTT. As protein: CATCTERGDTQYF. The V and J genes are TRBV15 and TRBJ2-3; 7 bases match TRBD2. This CDR3 region has 13 residues. Unmatched junction bases numbered 7, after V lost 8 bases and J lost 5 bases. Germline values: CDR1 LNHNV, CDR2 YYDKDF (reference sequence).

The V call is TRBV28, the J call TRBJ2-7, with 12 positions matching TRBD2. Unmatched junction bases numbered 4, after V lost 4 bases and J lost 3 bases. Germline V gene data show CDR1 as MDHEN and CDR2 as SYDVKM. CDR3 length equals 15 residues. The CDR3 coding sequence is TGTGCCAGCAGTTCGCTAGCGGGAGGGTTCTACGAGCAGTACTTC. Amino acids: CASSSLAGGFYEQYF.

The chain is built from TRBV7-9 and TRBJ2-2; D gene ambiguous. CDR3 length: 12 amino acids. V gave up 6 bases and J gave up 6 bases, with 8 bases separating them. Germline V gene data show CDR1 as SEHNR and CDR2 as FQNEAQ (reference sequence). The CDR3 here is CASSWASGELFF. The DNA of the CDR3 is TGTGCCAGCAGTTGGGCGTCCGGGGAGCTGTTTTTT.

This rearrangement joins TRBV27 to TRBJ2-5; weak D call: TRBD1 (6 bases). The CDR3 length is 14 residues. The germline V and J ends were trimmed by 7 bases and 8 bases, with 20 bases remaining between them. Germline lookup yields CDR1 MNHEY and CDR2 SMNVEV (reference sequence). CDR3 protein: CASMSHGGMGTQYF. The CDR3, as DNA: TGTGCCAGCATGTCCCATGGGGGCATGGGAACCCAGTACTTC.

V is TRBV4-3 and J is TRBJ1-5; D gene ambiguous. Germline V gene sequence: CDR1 LGHNA, CDR2 YSLEER. The CDR3 length is 15 residues. V was cut by 0 bases and J by 4 bases, with 10 bases left in between. The CDR3 DNA is TGCGCCAGCAGCCAAGAGTATCCAAGTAATCAGCCCCAGCATTTT. Protein product: CASSQEYPSNQPQHF.

The chain carries TRBV7-9 and TRBJ1-5; D unclear. This CDR3 region has 14 residues. Deletions cut 6 bases from V and 1 base from J, with 10 bases between. Germline values: CDR1 SEHNR, CDR2 FQNEAQ (reference sequence). CDR3 loop: CASRADGSNQPQHF. CDR3 sequence (DNA): TGTGCCAGCAGGGCCGACGGGAGCAATCAGCCCCAGCATTTT. Using reference TRBV7-9 and TRBJ1-5 for the parts outside the CDR3, the full variable domain is DTGVSQNPRHKITKRGQNVTFRCDPISEHNRLYWYRQTLGQGPEFLTYFQNEAQLEKSRLLSDRFSAERPKGSFSTLEIQRTEQGDSAMYLCASRADGSNQPQHFGDGTRLSIL.

This clone came up once. J is TRBJ1-2 and V is TRBV7-9; TRBD1 aligns across 9 bases. CDR3 length: 15 residues. V trimming: 3 bases; J trimming: 3 bases; junction bases outside the gene matches: 5. CDR1 and CDR2 from the germline V gene are SEHNR and FQNEAQ (reference sequence). CDR3 in amino acids: CASSFMGQGDYGYTF. In nucleotides, the CDR3 is TGTGCCAGCAGCTTTATGGGACAGGGTGACTATGGCTACACCTTC.

V usage is TRBV19 and J usage is TRBJ2-7; D may be TRBD1 (6 bases). This CDR3 region has 15 residues. CDR1 is LNHDA, CDR2 SQIVND, per germline (reference sequence). V dropped 3 bases and J dropped 1 base, with 13 bases sitting between them. As DNA, the CDR3 is TGTGCCAGTAGTATTTGGGGGCCTATGTCCTACGAGCAGTACTTC. Its protein product is CASSIWGPMSYEQYF.

The J gene is TRBJ1-1, the V gene TRBV4-3; D perhaps matches TRBD1 (6 bases). The V gene lost 1 base and the J gene lost 10 bases, with 22 bases spanning the gap. Germline CDR1 reads LGHNA; CDR2 reads YSLEER. CDR3 size: 16 residues. CDR3 in amino acids: CASSQAPDSRGKSAFF. DNA for the CDR3: TGCGCCAGCAGCCAAGCGCCGGACAGCCGGGGGAAATCAGCTTTCTTT.

The chain has TRBV7-2 and TRBJ2-7; 8 nucleotides match TRBD1. CDR1 is SGHTA, CDR2 FQGNSA, per germline. This CDR3 spans 14 amino acids. V lost 6 bases and J lost 2; bases outside the gene matches: 6. The CDR3 sequence is CASRVGRGPYEQYF. The DNA of the CDR3 is TGTGCCAGCAGGGTAGGCAGGGGGCCCTACGAGCAGTACTTC.

V gene TRBV5-1 combines with J gene TRBJ1-1; tentative D call: TRBD1 (6 bases). Trimming left V 0 bases short and J 4 bases short, with 22 bases between. The CDR3 totals 18 residues. Germline loops: CDR1 SGHRS, CDR2 YFSETQ. CDR3 in amino acids: CASSLVSITGGQVTEAFF. The CDR3 DNA reads TGCGCCAGCAGCTTGGTATCCATAACGGGGGGGCAGGTCACTGAAGCTTTCTTT.

Worth noting for this clone: Relative to the germline gene, one junction end is altered; a read error may explain this. The chain has TRBV6-5 and TRBJ2-5; D is unresolved. The germline V gene encodes CDR1 MNHEY and CDR2 SVGAGI. The CDR3 spans 14 residues. CDR3 region: CASSYSGNQETQYF. For the CDR3, the DNA is TGTGCCAGCAGTTACTCAGGAAACCAGGAGACCCAGTACTTC.